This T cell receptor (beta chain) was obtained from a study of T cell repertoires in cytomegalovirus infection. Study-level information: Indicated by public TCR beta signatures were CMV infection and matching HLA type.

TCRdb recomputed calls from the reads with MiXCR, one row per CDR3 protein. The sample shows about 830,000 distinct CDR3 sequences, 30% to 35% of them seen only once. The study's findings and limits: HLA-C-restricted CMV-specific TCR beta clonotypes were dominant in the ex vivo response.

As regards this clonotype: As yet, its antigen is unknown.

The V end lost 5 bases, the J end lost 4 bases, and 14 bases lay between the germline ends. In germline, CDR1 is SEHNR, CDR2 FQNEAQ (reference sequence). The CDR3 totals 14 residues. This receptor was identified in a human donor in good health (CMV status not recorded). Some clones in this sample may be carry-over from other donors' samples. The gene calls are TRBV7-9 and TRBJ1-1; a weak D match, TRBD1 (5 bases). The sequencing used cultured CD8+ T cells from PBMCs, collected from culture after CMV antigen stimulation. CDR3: CASSPTGTRTEAFF. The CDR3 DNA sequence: TGTGCCAGCAGCCCAACCGGGACTCGCACTGAAGCTTTCTTT. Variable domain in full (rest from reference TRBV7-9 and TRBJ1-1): DTGVSQNPRHKITKRGQNVTFRCDPISEHNRLYWYRQTLGQGPEFLTYFQNEAQLEKSRLLSDRFSAERPKGSFSTLEIQRTEQGDSAMYLCASSPTGTRTEAFFGQGTRLTVV.